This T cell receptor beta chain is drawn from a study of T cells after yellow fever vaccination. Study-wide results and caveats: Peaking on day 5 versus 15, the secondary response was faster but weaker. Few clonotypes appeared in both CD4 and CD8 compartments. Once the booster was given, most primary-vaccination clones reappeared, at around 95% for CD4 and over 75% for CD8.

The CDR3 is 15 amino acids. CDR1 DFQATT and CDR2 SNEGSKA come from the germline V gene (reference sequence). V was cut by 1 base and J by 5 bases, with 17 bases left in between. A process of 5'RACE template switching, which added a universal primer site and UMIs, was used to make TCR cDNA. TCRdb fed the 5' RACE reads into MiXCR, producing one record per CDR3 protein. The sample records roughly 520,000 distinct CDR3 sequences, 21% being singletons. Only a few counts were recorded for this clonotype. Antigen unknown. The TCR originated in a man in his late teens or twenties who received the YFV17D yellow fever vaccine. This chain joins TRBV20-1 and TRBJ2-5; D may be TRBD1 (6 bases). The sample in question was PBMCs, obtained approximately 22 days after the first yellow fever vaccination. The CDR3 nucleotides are TGCAGTGCTAGAGTGCGGACAGTCCCTCGGGAGACCCAGTACTTC. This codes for CSARVRTVPRETQYF.